This passage covers 26 T cell receptor beta chains from one sample sequenced in a study of graft-versus-host responses after intestinal transplantation. Their antigens are not known. Assay: immunoSEQ multiplex PCR; the TCRdb copy retains only in-frame clones and omits some. The data hold 80,000 to 95,000 clones, with just over 90% observed a single time. The input for sequencing was unstimulated CD8+ T cells sorted from spleen or lymph node cells, taken before intestinal transplant. Receptor source: a human donor who received an intestinal transplant.

The chain uses TRBV6-6 and TRBJ1-2; D uncertain. Per germline, CDR1 MNHNY and CDR2 SVGAGI (reference sequence). Trimming left V 5 bases short and J 8 bases short, with 18 bases between. This CDR3 contains 14 residues. For the CDR3, the DNA is TGTGCCAGCAGTCCTCCCGGGAGCGAGGGAGGCTACACCTTC. Translation gives CASSPPGSEGGYTF.

The V call is TRBV27, the J call TRBJ2-1; the match to TRBD1 covers 9 bases. The CDR3 contains 13 residues. The junction had 1 base not matched to a gene; V was cut back by 8 bases and J by 2 bases. Germline V gene lookup returns CDR1 MNHEY and CDR2 SMNVEV (reference sequence). This CDR3 reads CASGQGTYNEQFF. DNA for the CDR3: TGTGCCAGCGGACAGGGGACCTACAATGAGCAGTTCTTC.

The CDR3 reads CASSAQGASDTQYF. The CDR3 DNA sequence: TGTGCCAGCAGCGCACAGGGGGCCTCAGATACGCAGTATTTT. The gene calls are TRBV11-3 and TRBJ2-3; 9 positions agree with TRBD1. Germline loops: CDR1 SGHNT, CDR2 YENEEA. This CDR3 comprises 14 residues. Trimming took 5 bases from V and 4 from J; bases not matched to a gene: 4.

The rearrangement joins TRBV4-1 to TRBJ1-5; TRBD1 agrees at 7 bases. Germline lookup yields CDR1 MGHRA and CDR2 YSYEKL. The CDR3 runs 15 residues. V lost 2 bases to trimming and J lost 7 bases; unmatched junction nucleotides: 8. In nucleotides, the CDR3 is TGCGCCAGCAGCCAATCCGGAGGGGGCTGGCAGCCCCAGCATTTT. This gives the protein CASSQSGGGWQPQHF.

The J gene is TRBJ2-5, the V gene TRBV19; D is unresolved. CDR1 and CDR2 from the germline V gene are LNHDA and SQIVND (reference sequence). V was cut by 5 bases and J by 3 bases, with 16 bases left in between. This CDR3 has 15 amino acids. The DNA of the CDR3 is TGTGCCAGTAGTTTTGGACCGGGCGTCGAAGAGACCCAGTACTTC. Protein product: CASSFGPGVEETQYF. Full variable domain (outside the CDR3, taken from reference TRBV19 and TRBJ2-5): DGGITQSPKYLFRKEGQNVTLSCEQNLNHDAMYWYRQDPGQGLRLIYYSQIVNDFQKGDIAEGYSVSREKKESFPLTVTSAQKNPTAFYLCASSFGPGVEETQYFGPGTRLLVL.

This clone was counted between two and nine times. The chain carries TRBV25-1 and TRBJ2-5; 7 bases line up with TRBD1. Trimming took 8 bases from V and 4 from J; bases not matched to a gene: 7. CDR1 and CDR2 (germline): MGHDK, SYGVNS. The CDR3 totals 13 residues. The CDR3 loop is CASRQTGPETQYF. The DNA of the CDR3 is TGTGCCAGCCGACAGACAGGGCCAGAGACCCAGTACTTC.

The chain links TRBV6-5 to TRBJ2-1; 10 bases agree with TRBD2. Trimming cost V 2 bases and J 9 bases; bases outside gene matches: 7. The CDR3 is 15 residues long. Germline V gives CDR1 MNHEY, CDR2 SVGAGI. The CDR3 spells CASSYGLAGAAEQFF. As DNA, the CDR3 is TGTGCCAGCAGTTACGGGCTAGCGGGAGCCGCTGAGCAGTTCTTC.

About this clone itself: A much larger clonotype is one base distant, so this may be a read error. The gene calls are TRBV6-1 and TRBJ2-7, with D possibly matching TRBD2 (6 bases). There are 15 residues in the CDR3. Trimming shortened V by 4 bases and J by 0 bases, and 13 bases separated the two germline ends. CDR1 and CDR2 (germline): MNHNS, SASEGT. In DNA form, the CDR3 reads TGTGCCAGCAGTGTAAGAGGGACTTCCTCCTACGAGCAGTACTTC. Amino acid sequence: CASSVRGTSSYEQYF.

The sample holds a few counts of this clone. The rearrangement uses TRBV6-5 and TRBJ1-1; D not resolved. Per germline, CDR1 MNHEY and CDR2 SVGAGI. This CDR3 is built from 12 residues. V shed 4 bases and J shed 4 bases, with 7 bases lying between them. The CDR3 loop reads CASSFPGTEAFF. CDR3 DNA sequence: TGTGCCAGCAGTTTCCCAGGCACTGAAGCTTTCTTT.

The chain combines TRBV5-1 with TRBJ1-2; D is uncertain. The germline gives CDR1 SGHRS, CDR2 YFSETQ. This CDR3 comprises 16 residues. Trimming cost V 1 base and J 8 bases, with 21 bases left between them. Here the CDR3 DNA reads TGCGCCAGCAGCTTGATGGTTTTGGGCCAGGAAATAGGCTACACCTTC. This encodes CASSLMVLGQEIGYTF.

This sequence joins TRBV29-1 and TRBJ2-7, with TRBD1 matching over 8 bases. Germline trimming cut 6 bases from V and 1 base from J; bases unmatched to any gene: 8. The CDR3 is made up of 14 amino acids. CDR1 is SQVTM, CDR2 ANQGSEA, per germline. The CDR3 DNA reads TGCAGCGTCCAGGGCCAGGGGGCATCCTACGAGCAGTACTTC. Translation gives CSVQGQGASYEQYF.

The rearrangement uses TRBV27 and TRBJ2-7; D gene uncertain. CDR1 MNHEY and CDR2 SMNVEV come from the germline V gene (reference sequence). This CDR3 is built from 14 residues. Deletions cut 1 base from V and 2 bases from J, with 9 bases between. This CDR3 reads CASSLFVGTYEQYF. The CDR3 nucleotides are TGTGCCAGCAGTTTATTCGTTGGAACCTACGAGCAGTACTTC.

The J gene is TRBJ2-7, the V gene TRBV7-6; perhaps TRBD1 as D (6 bases). The CDR3 is made up of 15 amino acids. Germline lookup yields CDR1 SGHVS and CDR2 FNYEAQ. V was cut by 1 base and J by 1 base, with 11 bases left in between. The CDR3 loop reads CASSLGTDRSYEQYF. As DNA, the CDR3 is TGTGCCAGCAGCTTAGGGACAGATCGGTCCTACGAGCAGTACTTC.

The rearrangement uses TRBV30 and TRBJ2-1; 13 bases align to TRBD2. This CDR3 has 15 amino acids. The V gene's germline CDR1 is GTSNPN and CDR2 SVGIG (reference sequence). V dropped 2 bases and J dropped 8; count of bases not matched to a gene: 6. In nucleotides, the CDR3 is TGTGCCTGGAGTCAGGGACTAGCGGGACGGGATGAGCAGTTCTTC. It yields the protein CAWSQGLAGRDEQFF.

The chain combines TRBV11-1 with TRBJ1-4; D is unclear. This CDR3 is built from 15 residues. Deletions cut 5 bases from V and 1 base from J, with 11 bases between. In germline, CDR1 is SGHAT, CDR2 FQDESV (reference sequence). CDR3 sequence (DNA): TGTGCCAGCAGCCTCCGGGAGGAAACTAATGAAAAACTGTTTTTT. It specifies CASSLREETNEKLFF.

The chain carries TRBV28 and TRBJ2-1; 11 positions agree with TRBD2. This CDR3 has 19 amino acids. V gave up 4 bases and J gave up 1 base; unmatched junction bases: 12. Germline CDR1 and CDR2: MDHEN and SYDVKM. The CDR3 coding sequence is TGTGCCAGCAGTTCCACACTAGCGGGAGTACCGTCTTCCTACAATGAGCAGTTCTTC. Protein product: CASSSTLAGVPSSYNEQFF.

The chain has TRBV16 and TRBJ2-2; 7 positions agree with TRBD2. Germline CDR1 and CDR2: KGHSY and FQNENV. Trimming removed 4 bases from V and 1 base from J; junction bases left unmatched: 6. There are 16 residues in the CDR3. The CDR3 spells CASSPIAGKNTGELFF. CDR3 sequence (DNA): TGTGCCAGCAGCCCTATAGCGGGCAAGAACACCGGGGAGCTGTTTTTT.

This clone was observed a handful of times. This chain joins TRBV10-2 and TRBJ1-5; D gene unclear. Deletions cut 3 bases from V and 5 bases from J, with 11 bases between. The CDR3 extends over 14 amino acids. Germline loops: CDR1 WSHSY, CDR2 SAAADI. CDR3 in amino acids: CASSEWWQYQPQHF. DNA for the CDR3: TGCGCCAGCAGTGAATGGTGGCAGTATCAGCCCCAGCATTTT.

This sequence joins TRBV5-1 and TRBJ2-7; no firm D call. Between the trimmed V and J ends, which lost 4 bases and 0 bases, there was a span of 17 bases. The CDR3 consists of 16 residues. The germline gives CDR1 SGHRS, CDR2 YFSETQ. This CDR3 reads CASSLTLGPNSYEQYF. The CDR3 coding sequence is TGCGCCAGCAGCCTAACCTTGGGTCCCAACTCCTACGAGCAGTACTTC.

This clone was observed a single time. The gene calls are TRBV14 and TRBJ2-3; D is perhaps TRBD2 (5 bases). V dropped 0 bases and J dropped 6 bases, with 13 bases sitting between them. The germline CDR1 and CDR2 sequences are SGHDN and FVKESK. This CDR3 is built from 15 residues. This chain's CDR3 is CASSQDWTEVDTQYF. The CDR3 DNA sequence: TGTGCCAGCAGCCAAGATTGGACTGAGGTGGATACGCAGTATTTT.

This sequence joins TRBV6-5 and TRBJ1-5; D uncertain. V was clipped by 6 bases and J by 2 bases, with 11 bases between them. The CDR3 length is 14 residues. Germline CDR1 and CDR2: MNHEY and SVGAGI. The CDR3 protein is CASRPRVRNQPQHF. For the CDR3, the DNA is TGTGCCAGCAGGCCACGCGTGCGCAATCAGCCCCAGCATTTT.

The chain has TRBV6-5 and TRBJ2-7, with D possibly TRBD2 on 6 matching bases. Trimming removed 5 bases at V and 0 bases at J, with 8 bases between. This CDR3 spans 13 amino acids. Per germline, CDR1 MNHEY and CDR2 SVGAGI. For the CDR3, the DNA is TGTGCCAGCAGTGGCGGGGTCTCCTACGAGCAGTACTTC. As protein: CASSGGVSYEQYF.

This chain uses TRBV6-5 with TRBJ2-5; D not certain. This CDR3 contains 13 residues. CDR1 and CDR2 (germline): MNHEY, SVGAGI. Trimming cost V 2 bases and J 4 bases, with 8 bases left between them. CDR3 sequence reads: CASSYGGGETQYF. CDR3 DNA: TGTGCCAGCAGTTACGGCGGCGGAGAGACCCAGTACTTC.

Turning to this clone: The sample contains more than one DNA sequence encoding this CDR3. The J gene is TRBJ2-4, the V gene TRBV4-1; D unresolved. Germline CDR1 is MGHRA and CDR2 is YSYEKL. This CDR3 is 14 amino acids long. V was pared by 1 base and J by 7 bases, with 11 bases between. DNA for the CDR3: TGCGCCAGCAGCCAAGGACGGATGGGGAACATTCAGTACTTC. Protein product: CASSQGRMGNIQYF.

CDR3 nucleotides: TGTGCCAGCATGGTGAGCTCGCACCCCATGAACACTGAAGCTTTCTTT. As protein: CASMVSSHPMNTEAFF. The gene calls are TRBV27 and TRBJ1-1, with D unclear. CDR1 is MNHEY and CDR2 is SMNVEV in the germline V gene (reference sequence). The CDR3 runs to 16 residues. V was trimmed by 7 bases and J by 0 bases, leaving 18 bases between them.

The genes are TRBV4-1 and TRBJ2-7, with D perhaps given as TRBD1 or TRBD2 (5 bases each). The CDR3 length is 18 residues. V dropped 0 bases and J dropped 5 bases, with 23 bases sitting between them. Germline loops: CDR1 MGHRA, CDR2 YSYEKL. The CDR3 sequence is CASSQDAGHWVRGDEQYF. CDR3 DNA: TGCGCCAGCAGCCAAGATGCGGGCCACTGGGTTAGGGGTGACGAGCAGTACTTC.